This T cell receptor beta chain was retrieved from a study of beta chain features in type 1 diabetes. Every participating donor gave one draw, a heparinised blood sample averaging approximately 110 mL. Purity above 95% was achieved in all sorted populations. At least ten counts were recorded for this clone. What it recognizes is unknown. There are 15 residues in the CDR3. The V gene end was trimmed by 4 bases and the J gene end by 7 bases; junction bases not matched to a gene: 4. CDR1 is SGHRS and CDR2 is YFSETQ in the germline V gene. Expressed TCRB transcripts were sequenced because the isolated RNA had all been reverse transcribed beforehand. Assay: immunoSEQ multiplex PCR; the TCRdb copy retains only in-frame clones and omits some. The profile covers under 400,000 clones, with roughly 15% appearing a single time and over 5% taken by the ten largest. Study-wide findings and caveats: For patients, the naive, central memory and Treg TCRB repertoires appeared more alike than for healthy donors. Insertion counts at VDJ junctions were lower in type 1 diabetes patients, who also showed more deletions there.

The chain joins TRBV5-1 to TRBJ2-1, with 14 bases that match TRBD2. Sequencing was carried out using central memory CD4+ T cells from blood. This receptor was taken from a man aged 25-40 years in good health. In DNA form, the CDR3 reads TGCGCCAGCAGCCCGGGACTAGCGGGGGTAAATGAGCAGTTCTTC. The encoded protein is CASSPGLAGVNEQFF.